The table lists the clone carrying this T cell receptor (beta chain) with many counts. The antigen remains unidentified. The V end was cut by 4 bases, the J end by 9 bases, with 10 bases between. CDR3 length: 11 residues. Per the germline V gene, CDR1 is MDHEN and CDR2 is SYDVKM. This sample is part of a study of T cells in Graves' hyperthyroidism and ophthalmopathy. Amplification yielded TCR beta CDR3 regions, with RNA transcripts as the source. RT-PCR in the first round (using the HTBI primer set) targeted the TCR CDR3. TCRdb itself ran the multiplex PCR reads through MiXCR, one entry per CDR3 protein. The table lists approximately 400,000 distinct CDR3 sequences, over 11% of them singletons. Findings and limits, study-wide: Ophthalmopathy stood apart from stable hyperthyroidism in a 13 V-J model. The majority of expanded thyroid clonotypes above 0.001 also appeared in blood.

The receptor was isolated from a man aged 50 or older with Graves' ophthalmopathy. What was sequenced was blood. V gene TRBV28 combines with J gene TRBJ2-7; no clear D. CDR3 protein: CASSSLSGQYF. The CDR3 DNA is TGTGCCAGCAGTTCCCTCTCGGGGCAGTACTTC.